Each of the 2 T cell receptor beta chains below was sequenced from the same sample in a study of beta chain features in type 1 diabetes. Reverse transcription of all isolated RNA meant that expressed TCRB transcripts were sequenced. Sequencing was performed with immunoSEQ multiplex PCR; in TCRdb, only in-frame clones are kept and a portion is missing. The profile shows 110,000 to 150,000 clones, 6.9% of them singletons. Sequenced sample: central memory CD4+ T cells from blood. These receptors were taken from a young woman in good health.

J is TRBJ2-1 and V is TRBV7-8; 12 positions agree with TRBD2. After removal of 4 bases from V and 5 bases from J, the junction contained 3 bases not matched to a gene. The CDR3 runs to 15 residues. CDR1 and CDR2 from the germline V gene are SGHVS and FQNEAQ. The CDR3 here is CASSWTSGINNEQFF. CDR3 nucleotides: TGTGCCAGCAGCTGGACTAGCGGGATAAACAATGAGCAGTTCTTC.

The V call is TRBV5-1, the J call TRBJ2-1, with TRBD2 matching 11 bases. This CDR3 has 15 residues. V dropped 4 bases and J dropped 10; count of bases not matched to a gene: 10. Germline V gene lookup returns CDR1 SGHRS and CDR2 YFSETQ. The CDR3 here is CASSPLAGGVGEQFF. In DNA, the CDR3 is TGCGCCAGCAGCCCGCTAGCGGGAGGTGTCGGGGAGCAGTTCTTC.